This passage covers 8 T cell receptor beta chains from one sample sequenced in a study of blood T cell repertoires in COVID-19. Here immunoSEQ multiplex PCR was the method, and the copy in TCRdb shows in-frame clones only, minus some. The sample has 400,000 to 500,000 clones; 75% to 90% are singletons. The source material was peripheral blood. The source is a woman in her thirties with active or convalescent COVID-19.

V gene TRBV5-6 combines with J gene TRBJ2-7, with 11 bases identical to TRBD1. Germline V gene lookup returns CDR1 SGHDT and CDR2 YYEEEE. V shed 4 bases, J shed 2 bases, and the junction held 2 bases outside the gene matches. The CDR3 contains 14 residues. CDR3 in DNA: TGTGCCAGCAGCCCGGGACAGGGGGCCTACGAGCAGTACTTC. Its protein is CASSPGQGAYEQYF.

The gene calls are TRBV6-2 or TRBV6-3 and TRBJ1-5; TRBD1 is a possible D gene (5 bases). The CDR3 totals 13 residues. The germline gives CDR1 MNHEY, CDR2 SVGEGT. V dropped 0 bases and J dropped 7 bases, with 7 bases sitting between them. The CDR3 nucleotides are TGTGCCAGCAGTTACTCAGGGGTCCAGCCCCAGCATTTT. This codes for CASSYSGVQPQHF.

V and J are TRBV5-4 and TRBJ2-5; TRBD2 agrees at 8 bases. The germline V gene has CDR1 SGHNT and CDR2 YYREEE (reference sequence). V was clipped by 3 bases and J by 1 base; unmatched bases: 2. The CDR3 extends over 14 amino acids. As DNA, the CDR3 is TGTGCCAGCAGCTCACTAGCGGTCCAAGAGACCCAGTACTTC. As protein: CASSSLAVQETQYF.

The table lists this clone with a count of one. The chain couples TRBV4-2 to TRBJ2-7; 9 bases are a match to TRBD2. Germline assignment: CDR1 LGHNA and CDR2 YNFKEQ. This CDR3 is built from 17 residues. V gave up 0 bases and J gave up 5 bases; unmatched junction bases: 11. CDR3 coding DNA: TGTGCCAGCAGCCAAGATAATCGCGGGGGGGCGTTCCACGAGCAGTACTTC. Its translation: CASSQDNRGGAFHEQYF.

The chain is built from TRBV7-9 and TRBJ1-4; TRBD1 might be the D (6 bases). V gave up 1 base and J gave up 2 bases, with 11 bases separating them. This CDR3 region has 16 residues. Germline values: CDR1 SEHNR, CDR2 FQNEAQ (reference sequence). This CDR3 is CASSLGQGWTNEKLFF. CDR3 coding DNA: TGTGCCAGCAGCTTAGGTCAGGGGTGGACTAATGAAAAACTGTTTTTT.

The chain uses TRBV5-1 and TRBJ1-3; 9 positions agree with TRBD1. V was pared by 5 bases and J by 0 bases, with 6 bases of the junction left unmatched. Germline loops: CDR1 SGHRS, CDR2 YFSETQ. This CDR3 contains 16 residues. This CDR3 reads CASRGQGRGSGNTIYF. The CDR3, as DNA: TGCGCCAGCAGGGGACAGGGAAGGGGCTCTGGAAACACCATATATTTT.

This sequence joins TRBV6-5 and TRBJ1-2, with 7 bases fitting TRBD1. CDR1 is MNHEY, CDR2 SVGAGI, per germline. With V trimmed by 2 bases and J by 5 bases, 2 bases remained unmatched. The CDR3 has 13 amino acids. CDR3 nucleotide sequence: TGTGCCAGCAGTTACAAACAGGGGTATGGCTACACCTTC. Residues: CASSYKQGYGYTF.

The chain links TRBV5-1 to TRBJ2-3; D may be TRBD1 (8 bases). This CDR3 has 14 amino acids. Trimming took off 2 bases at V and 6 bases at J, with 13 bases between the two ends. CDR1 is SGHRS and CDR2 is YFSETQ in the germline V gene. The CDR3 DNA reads TGCGCCAGCAGCTTCGACAGGGGAGGGGATACGCAGTATTTT. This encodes CASSFDRGGDTQYF.